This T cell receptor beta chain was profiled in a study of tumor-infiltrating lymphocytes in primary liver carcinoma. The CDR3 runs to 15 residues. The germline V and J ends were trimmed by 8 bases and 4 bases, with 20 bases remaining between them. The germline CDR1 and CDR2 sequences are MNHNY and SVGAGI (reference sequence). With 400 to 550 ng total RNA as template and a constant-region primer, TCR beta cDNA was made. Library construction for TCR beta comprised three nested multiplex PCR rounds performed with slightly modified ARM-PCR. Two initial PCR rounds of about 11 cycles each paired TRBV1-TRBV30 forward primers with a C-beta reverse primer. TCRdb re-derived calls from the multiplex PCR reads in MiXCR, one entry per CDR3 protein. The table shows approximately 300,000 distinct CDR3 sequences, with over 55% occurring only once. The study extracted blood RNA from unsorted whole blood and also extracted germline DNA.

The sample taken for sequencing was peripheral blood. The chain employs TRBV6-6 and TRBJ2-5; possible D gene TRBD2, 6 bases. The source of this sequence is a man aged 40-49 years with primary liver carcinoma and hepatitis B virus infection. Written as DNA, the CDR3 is TGTGCCAGCGTCCACGGAGGGCAGGGCAGAGAGACCCAGTACTTC. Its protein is CASVHGGQGRETQYF.